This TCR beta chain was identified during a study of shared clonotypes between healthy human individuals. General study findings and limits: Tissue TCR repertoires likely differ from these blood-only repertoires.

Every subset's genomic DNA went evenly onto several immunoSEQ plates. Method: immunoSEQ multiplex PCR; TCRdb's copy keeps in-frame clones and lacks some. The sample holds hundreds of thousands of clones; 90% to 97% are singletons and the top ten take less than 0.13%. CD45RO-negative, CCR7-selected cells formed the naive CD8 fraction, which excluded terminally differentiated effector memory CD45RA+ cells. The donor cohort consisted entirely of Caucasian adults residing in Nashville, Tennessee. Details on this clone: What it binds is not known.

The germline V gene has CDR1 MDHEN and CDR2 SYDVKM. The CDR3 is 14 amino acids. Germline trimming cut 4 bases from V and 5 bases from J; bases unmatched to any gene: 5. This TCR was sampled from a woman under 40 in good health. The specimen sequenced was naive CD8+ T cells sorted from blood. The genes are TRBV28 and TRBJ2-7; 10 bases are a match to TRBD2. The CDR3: CASSYTSGTDEQYF. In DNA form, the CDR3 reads TGTGCCAGCAGTTATACTAGCGGGACCGACGAGCAGTACTTC.